What follows are 20 T cell receptor beta chains derived from one specimen sequenced in a study of T cell responses to AZD1222 COVID-19 vaccine. Clones were read by immunoSEQ multiplex PCR, and TCRdb kept only the in-frame ones, dropping some. The sample records some 63,000 clones, roughly 89% being singletons. The sample in question was peripheral blood, obtained 28 days after the second AZD1222 dose. The source of these receptors is an adult who received the AZD1222 COVID-19 vaccine.

This clone was observed a few times. The chain links TRBV7-2 to TRBJ2-3; 7 bases are shared with TRBD1. The V segment lost 9 bases and the J segment 0 bases; nucleotides outside the gene matches: 12. Looked up from germline, CDR1 is SGHTA and CDR2 is FQGNSA. CDR3 length equals 16 residues. Written as DNA, the CDR3 is TGTGCCAGTCTACGCAGGGGGTACGGAAGCACAGATACGCAGTATTTT. Residues: CASLRRGYGSTDTQYF.

This chain uses TRBV27 with TRBJ1-4; TRBD1 matches at 8 bases. The CDR3 covers 15 residues. V gave up 10 bases and J gave up 3 bases; unmatched junction bases: 10. Per germline, CDR1 MNHEY and CDR2 SMNVEV (reference sequence). CDR3 residues: CATRDRSAANEKLFF. The CDR3 nucleotides read TGTGCCACTCGGGACAGGTCGGCGGCTAATGAAAAACTGTTTTTT.

This chain links TRBV29-1 with TRBJ1-2; 12 nucleotides match TRBD1. There are 14 residues in the CDR3. Unmatched junction bases numbered 9, after V lost 6 bases and J lost 7 bases. In germline, CDR1 is SQVTM, CDR2 ANQGSEA. The CDR3 loop is CSVAPGQGAGGYTF. DNA for the CDR3: TGCAGCGTGGCGCCGGGACAGGGGGCTGGTGGCTACACCTTC.

The chain has TRBV6-4 and TRBJ2-1, with 8 nucleotides matching TRBD2. This CDR3 region has 15 residues. Trimming cost V 0 bases and J 4 bases; bases outside gene matches: 2. Germline CDR1 is MRHNA and CDR2 is SNTAGT. The CDR3 sequence: CASSDSSGTYNEQFF. As DNA, the CDR3 is TGTGCCAGCAGTGACTCTAGCGGGACTTACAATGAGCAGTTCTTC.

The V call is TRBV6-5, the J call TRBJ1-6, with D perhaps TRBD1 (5 bases). Deletions cut 7 bases from V and 9 bases from J, with 16 bases between. Germline loops: CDR1 MNHEY, CDR2 SVGAGI. The CDR3 is made up of 14 amino acids. CDR3 in amino acids: CASTFRVGSSPLHF. The CDR3 nucleotides read TGTGCCAGCACCTTCAGGGTAGGGTCTTCACCCCTCCACTTT.

This clone was seen once. The chain combines TRBV7-8 with TRBJ2-3; no reliable D call. The germline V gene has CDR1 SGHVS and CDR2 FQNEAQ. This CDR3 is 15 amino acids long. Trimming cost V 5 bases and J 2 bases, with 14 bases left between them. CDR3 residues: CASSAEFLPTDTQYF. The CDR3 DNA follows: TGTGCCAGCAGCGCTGAATTTTTACCCACAGATACGCAGTATTTT.

The V call is TRBV30, the J call TRBJ2-7; 7 nucleotides match TRBD1. Germline assignment: CDR1 GTSNPN and CDR2 SVGIG (reference sequence). J lost 6 bases, V lost 5 bases, and 4 bases had no gene match. The CDR3 loop spans 11 amino acids. As DNA, the CDR3 is TGTGCCTGGGCAGGGGGACCCGAGCAGTACTTC. Amino acid sequence: CAWAGGPEQYF.

The rearrangement joins TRBV7-2 to TRBJ2-5; 8 bases map to TRBD2. V lost 8 bases to trimming and J lost 9 bases; unmatched junction nucleotides: 17. The CDR3 length is 15 residues. From germline, CDR1 is SGHTA and CDR2 FQGNSA. The CDR3 nucleotides are TGTGCCAGCGCCAGAGACGGCGGGGGGCTCGAGGCCCAGTACTTC. Translating it yields CASARDGGGLEAQYF. Full variable domain (remainder filled in from reference TRBV7-2 and TRBJ2-5): GAGVSQSPSNKVTEKGKDVELRCDPISGHTALYWYRQSLGQGLEFLIYFQGNSAPDKSGLPSDRFSAERTGGSVSTLTIQRTQQEDSAVYLCASARDGGGLEAQYFGPGTRLLVL.

The V and J genes are TRBV7-8 and TRBJ2-1; D gene uncertain. With 3 bases removed from V and 8 bases from J, the gap between germline ends came to 8 bases. The germline CDR1 and CDR2 sequences are SGHVS and FQNEAQ. This CDR3 region has 12 residues. CDR3 in amino acids: CASSFSSHEQFF. CDR3 nucleotides: TGTGCCAGCAGCTTCTCATCCCATGAGCAGTTCTTC.

CDR3 protein: CASIPSPDSSYEQYF. The CDR3 nucleotides read TGTGCCAGCATCCCCTCCCCGGATAGCTCCTACGAGCAGTACTTC. The V call is TRBV13, the J call TRBJ2-7, with unresolved D. Germline V lookup: CDR1 PRHDT, CDR2 FYEKMQ (reference sequence). This CDR3 comprises 15 residues. V was pared by 7 bases and J by 0 bases, with 16 bases between.

V usage is TRBV28 and J usage is TRBJ2-6; D may be TRBD1 (6 bases). Germline CDR1 and CDR2: MDHEN and SYDVKM. V was clipped by 5 bases and J by 2 bases, with 10 bases between them. The CDR3 has 15 amino acids. The CDR3 sequence is CASSPQGTGANVLTF. CDR3 nucleotides: TGTGCCAGCAGTCCGCAGGGGACTGGGGCCAACGTCCTGACTTTC.

As DNA, the CDR3 is TGTGCCATCTTTGGGGGTACTGAAGCTTTCTTT. It is translated as CAIFGGTEAFF. The rearrangement uses TRBV28 and TRBJ1-1; possibly TRBD1 for D (5 bases). Trimming cost V 10 bases and J 5 bases, with 11 bases left between them. Germline V CDR1 and CDR2: MDHEN, SYDVKM. The length of the CDR3 is 11 residues.

This clone was observed a handful of times. DNA of the CDR3: TGTGCCAGTAGTATAGAGGGGACAGCCAGCTACGAGCAGTACTTC. It yields the protein CASSIEGTASYEQYF. V is TRBV19 and J is TRBJ2-7; 7 bases are shared with TRBD1. CDR1 LNHDA and CDR2 SQIVND come from the germline V gene (reference sequence). CDR3 length: 15 amino acids. V dropped 0 bases and J dropped 3; count of bases not matched to a gene: 5.

The chain joins TRBV27 to TRBJ2-3, with 7 positions matching TRBD2. This CDR3 spans 14 amino acids. Per germline, CDR1 MNHEY and CDR2 SMNVEV (reference sequence). J gave up 5 bases and V 2 bases, and 4 bases lay outside the gene matches. This CDR3 is CASSLGGDRDTQYF. The CDR3 bases are TGTGCCAGCAGTTTAGGGGGGGATCGAGATACGCAGTATTTT.

The genes are TRBV5-1 and TRBJ2-3; TRBD2 aligns across 12 bases. The V gene's germline CDR1 is SGHRS and CDR2 YFSETQ. V gave up 3 bases and J gave up 2 bases; unmatched junction bases: 4. The CDR3 totals 16 residues. CDR3 region: CASSSGLAGNTDTQYF. The CDR3 nucleotides read TGCGCCAGCAGCTCTGGACTAGCGGGGAACACAGATACGCAGTATTTT.

The table lists this clone with a count of one. V usage is TRBV5-1 and J usage is TRBJ2-1; 12 positions match TRBD2. V gave up 5 bases and J gave up 10 bases; unmatched junction bases: 4. Germline CDR1 reads SGHRS; CDR2 reads YFSETQ. This CDR3 has 13 residues. The CDR3, as DNA: TGCGCCAGCAGTCCACTAGCGGGGGGCGAGCAGTTCTTC. Its translation is CASSPLAGGEQFF.

The CDR3 sequence is CASSSTGGTEAFF. The CDR3 nucleotides read TGTGCCAGCAGCTCGACAGGGGGCACTGAAGCTTTCTTT. This chain links TRBV5-4 with TRBJ1-1; TRBD1 aligns across 9 bases. The germline gives CDR1 SGHNT, CDR2 YYREEE (reference sequence). This CDR3 spans 13 amino acids. V dropped 3 bases and J dropped 4; count of bases not matched to a gene: 1.

This chain uses TRBV7-3 with TRBJ2-1; D call uncertain. The CDR3 consists of 12 residues. Germline CDR1 SGHTA, CDR2 FQGTGA. V was clipped by 4 bases and J by 10 bases, with 11 bases between them. The CDR3 coding sequence is TGTGCCAGCAGCTCCCCCGGCGGAGAGCAGTTCTTC. Amino acid sequence: CASSSPGGEQFF.

The gene calls are TRBV2 and TRBJ1-2, with 8 bases aligning to TRBD1. The CDR3 sequence is 14 residues long. Germline CDR1 is SNHLY and CDR2 is FYNNEI. Germline trimming cut 4 bases from V and 6 bases from J; bases unmatched to any gene: 7. CDR3 residues: CASSGQGRPNGYTF. CDR3 DNA: TGTGCCAGCAGTGGACAGGGGCGACCCAATGGCTACACCTTC.

This clone occurred once. This chain joins TRBV7-9 and TRBJ2-1, with 11 bases identical to TRBD2. The trim removed 5 bases at V and 4 bases at J, leaving 4 bases unmatched. The germline CDR1 and CDR2 sequences are SEHNR and FQNEAQ (reference sequence). This CDR3 comprises 15 residues. The CDR3 DNA is TGTGCCAGCAGCCAAAGACTAGCGGGGTACAATGAGCAGTTCTTC. This translates into CASSQRLAGYNEQFF.